The TCR beta chain under discussion was sequenced for a study of cytomegalovirus exposure and HLA in healthy donors. Primers included in the PCR were 60 Vbeta and 13 Jbeta primers. Here immunoSEQ multiplex PCR was the method, and the copy in TCRdb shows in-frame clones only, minus some. The sample has over 120,000 clones, almost 85% seen once; the top ten hold roughly 9.7%. General study results and limits: In vitro data verified a few CMV-associated chains as specific for CMV antigens. A later analysis reportedly found fewer N-insertions in an Asian-associated ancestry cluster than the roughly 670-donor mean. Researchers counted around 180 TCR beta chains as cytomegalovirus-associated.

On this clone: Antigen unknown.

Trimming left V 7 bases short and J 2 bases short, with 12 bases between. The germline gives CDR1 MNHEY, CDR2 SVGAGI. This CDR3 region has 13 residues. The chain employs TRBV6-5 and TRBJ2-7, with D tentatively TRBD2 (5 bases). The receptor comes from a woman in her sixties or seventies in good health and CMV-seropositive. The sequenced sample was PBMCs. Here the CDR3 reads CASTGGGAYEQYF. CDR3 sequence (DNA): TGTGCCAGCACAGGAGGAGGAGCCTACGAGCAGTACTTC.